These 21 T cell receptor beta chains share one sample of origin, sequenced in a study of cytomegalovirus exposure and HLA in healthy donors. Amplification used 60 Vbeta primers and 13 Jbeta primers. The protocol was immunoSEQ multiplex PCR, while the TCRdb copy is restricted to in-frame clones and leaves out a portion. The table has some 190,000 clones, 60% to 85% seen once. Sequenced material: PBMCs. The source is a woman between 40 and 50 years old in good health and CMV-seronegative.

The V call is TRBV10-3, the J call TRBJ1-1, with D possibly TRBD1 on 6 matching bases. The V end was cut by 3 bases, the J end by 4 bases, with 9 bases between. The CDR3 sequence is 13 residues long. Germline V gene sequence: CDR1 ENHRY, CDR2 SYGVKD. The CDR3 DNA follows: TGTGCCATCAGTGAAGGCAGGGGCACTGAAGCTTTCTTT. Protein product: CAISEGRGTEAFF.

The rearrangement links TRBV19 to TRBJ2-5; D could derive from TRBD1 or TRBD2 (5 bases each). The germline CDR1 and CDR2 sequences are LNHDA and SQIVND (reference sequence). V shed 4 bases and J shed 2 bases, with 14 bases lying between them. The CDR3 runs 15 residues. The CDR3 is CASSKEGLKQETQYF. In DNA, the CDR3 is TGTGCCAGTAGTAAAGAGGGGCTAAAACAAGAGACCCAGTACTTC.

V gene TRBV12-5 combines with J gene TRBJ1-2, with a weak D call TRBD1 (5 bases). Deletions cut 0 bases from V and 4 bases from J, with 21 bases between. Germline V lookup: CDR1 LGHNT, CDR2 FRNRAP. The CDR3 has 18 residues. In DNA, the CDR3 is TGTGCTAGTGGTTTGGTTGGGAGGTCGCCAGGGAGCTTCTATGGCTACACCTTC. Its translation is CASGLVGRSPGSFYGYTF.

The chain employs TRBV7-9 and TRBJ1-2; 10 nucleotides align to TRBD1. This CDR3 contains 15 residues. The ends lost 2 bases at V and 8 bases at J; junction bases unmatched: 8. Per germline, CDR1 SEHNR and CDR2 FQNEAQ (reference sequence). Written as DNA, the CDR3 is TGTGCCAGCAGCTTATCTCCTGGACAGGGGGAGGGCTACACCTTC. This gives the protein CASSLSPGQGEGYTF.

The J gene is TRBJ2-5, the V gene TRBV5-6; TRBD2 aligns across 16 bases. This CDR3 region has 17 residues. The germline CDR1 and CDR2 sequences are SGHDT and YYEEEE. With 4 bases clipped from V and 11 bases from J, the junction kept 14 bases outside the gene matches. Here the CDR3 DNA reads TGTGCCAGCAGCGGGGGACAGCCGGGACTAGCGGGAGGGGAGCAGTACTTC. The encoded protein is CASSGGQPGLAGGEQYF.

CDR3 nucleotides: TGTGCCAGCAGCCTCCGAAGGACTAGCGGCTACAATGAGCAGTTCTTC. It codes for CASSLRRTSGYNEQFF. The J gene is TRBJ2-1, the V gene TRBV7-2; 10 nucleotides align to TRBD2. The germline CDR1 and CDR2 sequences are SGHTA and FQGNSA. The CDR3 loop spans 16 amino acids. Trimming removed 5 bases from V and 3 bases from J; junction bases left unmatched: 7.

V is TRBV7-9 and J is TRBJ1-2; 7 positions match TRBD1. The CDR3 is made up of 16 amino acids. CDR1 and CDR2 (germline): SEHNR, FQNEAQ (reference sequence). V lost 5 bases, J lost 0 bases, and 9 bases stayed unmatched. The CDR3: CASSTSQGYANYGYTF. Written as DNA, the CDR3 is TGTGCCAGCAGCACGTCACAGGGGTATGCTAACTATGGCTACACCTTC. Full variable domain (missing parts from reference TRBV7-9 and TRBJ1-2): DTGVSQNPRHKITKRGQNVTFRCDPISEHNRLYWYRQTLGQGPEFLTYFQNEAQLEKSRLLSDRFSAERPKGSFSTLEIQRTEQGDSAMYLCASSTSQGYANYGYTFGSGTRLTVV.

This rearrangement joins TRBV5-1 to TRBJ2-1; the match to TRBD2 covers 12 bases. V trimming: 2 bases; J trimming: 7 bases; junction bases outside the gene matches: 4. There are 15 residues in the CDR3. Germline CDR1 is SGHRS and CDR2 is YFSETQ. The CDR3 nucleotides read TGCGCCAGCAGCTTTGAGACTAGCGGGAGTAATGAGCAGTTCTTC. Protein: CASSFETSGSNEQFF.

This rearrangement joins TRBV7-2 to TRBJ2-2; D remains ambiguous. Trimming removed 2 bases at V and 7 bases at J, with 17 bases between. The CDR3 totals 16 residues. Germline CDR1 SGHTA, CDR2 FQGNSA. This CDR3 is CASSLSKIVGSGELFF. CDR3 nucleotide sequence: TGTGCCAGCAGCTTATCCAAGATTGTTGGTAGCGGGGAGCTGTTTTTT. The whole variable domain, remainder taken from reference TRBV7-2 and TRBJ2-2, is GAGVSQSPSNKVTEKGKDVELRCDPISGHTALYWYRQSLGQGLEFLIYFQGNSAPDKSGLPSDRFSAERTGGSVSTLTIQRTQQEDSAVYLCASSLSKIVGSGELFFGEGSRLTVL.

The chain links TRBV9 to TRBJ1-1; 10 bases line up with TRBD1. The CDR3 runs 16 residues. The V gene end was trimmed by 4 bases and the J gene end by 3 bases; junction bases not matched to a gene: 9. The germline V gene encodes CDR1 SGDLS and CDR2 YYNGEE. The chain's CDR3 is CASSTDRGPGDTEAFF. The CDR3, as DNA: TGTGCCAGCAGCACCGACAGGGGGCCTGGTGACACTGAAGCTTTCTTT.

The rearrangement joins TRBV11-3 to TRBJ2-1; 8 positions match TRBD2. This CDR3 is built from 17 residues. V shed 8 bases and J 7 bases; nucleotides not matched to a gene: 19. Germline CDR1 is SGHNT and CDR2 is YENEEA. CDR3 sequence (DNA): TGTGCCAGCCAACCGACCTTTAGCGGGGAATTGAAGAATGAGCAGTTCTTC. Its translation: CASQPTFSGELKNEQFF.

The V call is TRBV27, the J call TRBJ2-3, with 7 bases matching TRBD2. Germline trimming cut 6 bases from V and 2 bases from J; bases unmatched to any gene: 8. The length of the CDR3 is 15 residues. Germline values: CDR1 MNHEY, CDR2 SMNVEV (reference sequence). The CDR3: CASSNKRGYTDTQYF. In DNA, the CDR3 is TGTGCCAGCAGCAATAAGCGGGGATACACAGATACGCAGTATTTT.

The chain is built from TRBV5-4 and TRBJ1-3, with TRBD1 matching over 8 bases. Germline CDR1 and CDR2: SGHNT and YYREEE (reference sequence). This CDR3 is built from 15 residues. V lost 4 bases to trimming and J lost 2 bases; unmatched junction nucleotides: 5. CDR3 sequence: CASSLGQGTGNTIYF. CDR3 in DNA: TGTGCCAGCAGCCTAGGACAGGGTACTGGAAACACCATATATTTT. The entire variable domain, with the rest obtained from reference TRBV5-4 and TRBJ1-3, is as follows: ETGVTQSPTHLIKTRGQQVTLRCSSQSGHNTVSWYQQALGQGPQFIFQYYREEENGRGNFPPRFSGLQFPNYSSELNVNALELDDSALYLCASSLGQGTGNTIYFGEGSWLTVV.

This clone was detected only a few times. The V and J genes are TRBV10-1 and TRBJ1-5, with D uncertain. This CDR3 is 15 amino acids long. V was clipped by 7 bases and J by 4 bases, with 17 bases between them. CDR1 and CDR2 from the germline V gene are WNHNN and SYGVQD (reference sequence). The CDR3 sequence: CASNSYRSLNQPQHF. CDR3 sequence (DNA): TGCGCCAGCAATTCGTACCGGAGCCTTAATCAGCCCCAGCATTTT.

This chain uses TRBV7-2 with TRBJ2-3, with D tentatively TRBD1 (6 bases). Trimming removed 5 bases at V and 1 base at J, with 16 bases between. Germline CDR1 is SGHTA and CDR2 is FQGNSA. The CDR3 covers 16 residues. CDR3 in amino acids: CASSPSGAPGTDTQYF. The CDR3 DNA reads as TGTGCCAGCAGCCCTTCAGGGGCCCCTGGCACAGATACGCAGTATTTT.

CDR3 sequence: CASPIVPGLAGACNEQFF. CDR3 nucleotides: TGTGCCAGCCCGATCGTCCCGGGACTAGCGGGAGCCTGCAATGAGCAGTTCTTC. The genes are TRBV27 and TRBJ2-1; 14 bases map to TRBD2. Germline CDR1 and CDR2: MNHEY and SMNVEV (reference sequence). With 8 bases clipped from V and 6 bases from J, the junction kept 15 bases outside the gene matches. This CDR3 contains 18 residues.

The rearrangement links TRBV9 to TRBJ1-4; 7 nucleotides align to TRBD1. The germline CDR1 and CDR2 sequences are SGDLS and YYNGEE. V was pared by 2 bases and J by 0 bases, with 7 bases of the junction left unmatched. The CDR3 is 17 residues long. This chain's CDR3 is CASSVGTADATNEKLFF. In nucleotides, the CDR3 is TGTGCCAGCAGCGTCGGGACAGCAGATGCAACTAATGAAAAACTGTTTTTT.

J is TRBJ2-7 and V is TRBV30, with D maybe TRBD2 (6 bases). Trimming removed 5 bases from V and 3 bases from J, with 11 bases in between. The CDR3 runs to 12 residues. CDR1 GTSNPN and CDR2 SVGIG come from the germline V gene (reference sequence). CDR3 sequence: CAWGLGGYEQYF. The CDR3 region has the DNA TGTGCCTGGGGACTCGGGGGCTACGAGCAGTACTTC.

The gene calls are TRBV11-1 and TRBJ1-3; D gene uncertain. This CDR3 comprises 13 residues. Deletions cut 5 bases from V and 4 bases from J, with 9 bases between. The V gene's germline CDR1 is SGHAT and CDR2 FQDESV (reference sequence). In nucleotides, the CDR3 is TGTGCCAGCAGCCGGGAAACCGGAAACACCATATATTTT. Its protein product is CASSRETGNTIYF.

Comments on this clone: The same CDR3 can be traced to other DNA sequences in this sample. The chain is built from TRBV20-1 and TRBJ2-1; a weak D match, TRBD2 (5 bases). Trimming stripped 1 base from V and 7 bases from J, with 5 bases between. CDR3 length equals 11 residues. Germline values: CDR1 DFQATT, CDR2 SNEGSKA (reference sequence). This chain's CDR3 is CSARGLNEQFF. CDR3 nucleotide sequence: TGCAGTGCTAGAGGACTAAATGAGCAGTTCTTC.

This clone was seen a single time. The gene calls are TRBV30 and TRBJ2-1; D possibly corresponds to TRBD2 (5 bases). The CDR3 consists of 14 residues. Germline loops: CDR1 GTSNPN, CDR2 SVGIG (reference sequence). Trimming removed 8 bases from V and 3 bases from J, with 17 bases in between. The CDR3 coding sequence is TGTGCCGGACGGGATCCGGGCTACTACAATGAGCAGTTCTTC. It translates to CAGRDPGYYNEQFF.